Listed below are T cell receptor beta chains from one sample, sequenced in a study of T-cell reconstitution after alpha-beta-depleted transplantation in children. Using its own MiXCR run on the PCR reads, TCRdb lists one record per CDR3 protein. The sample records some 350,000 distinct CDR3 sequences, around 10% being singletons. The specimen comprised PBMCs from the stem cell graft donor, sampled from the stem cell graft. The receptors shown here come from a human donor who donated a stem cell graft to a child with acute lymphoblastic leukemia. The CDR3 runs from the conserved cysteine through the conserved F or W. A D gene is named only where the DNA matches it firmly. Only part of the rows carry a size: once, few, many, or a class if the clone is expanded.

>-|13|TRBV7-9|few|TRBJ1-1
TGTGCCAGCAGCCGTCTTGGGGGAGTTGAAGCTTTCTTT
CASSRLGGVEAFF
>-|12|TRBV30|-|TRBJ2-1
TGTGCCTGGAGTTCCCTGGAAAATGAGCAGTTCTTC
CAWSSLENEQFF
>-|13|TRBV27|few|TRBJ2-7
TGTGCCAGCAGTTTATCGTACAGCTACGAGCAGTACTTC
CASSLSYSYEQYF
>-|13|TRBV24-1|few|TRBJ2-1
TGTGCCACCAGTGACCCAGGGGACAATGAGCAGTTCTTC
CATSDPGDNEQFF
>-|18|TRBV7-8|-|TRBJ2-5
TGTGCCAGCAGCTTGATTACACTCCCGGACAGTAACCAAGAGACCCAGTACTTC
CASSLITLPDSNQETQYF
>TRBD2|15|TRBV10-3|few|TRBJ2-1
TGTGCCATCAGTGAGGGACTAGCGGGAGCGAGTGAGCAGTTCTTC
CAISEGLAGASEQFF
>TRBD2|19|TRBV11-1|many|TRBJ2-2
TGTGCCAGCAGTTATCCGGGACTAGCGGGAGTCTGGAACACCGGGGAGCTGTTTTTT
CASSYPGLAGVWNTGELFF
>-|17|TRBV21-1|few|TRBJ2-1
TGTGCCAGCAGCAAAGTGGGCCAGCCGGGGCCTTACAATGAGCAGTTCTTC
CASSKVGQPGPYNEQFF
>TRBD1|18|TRBV24-1|-|TRBJ2-2
TGTGCCACCAGTGATATCCCGGGACAGGGGGCGAACACCGGGGAGCTGTTTTTT
CATSDIPGQGANTGELFF
>-|16|TRBV20-1|-|TRBJ2-3
TGCAGTGCTAGAGTGCAGAGGGCAGCTAGCACAGATACGCAGTATTTT
CSARVQRAASTDTQYF
>TRBD2|17|TRBV7-9|-|TRBJ2-7
TGTGCCAGCAGCCTAGGACTAGCGGGAGGTTTTACCTACGAGCAGTACTTC
CASSLGLAGGFTYEQYF
>TRBD2|17|TRBV5-1|few|TRBJ2-7
TGCGCCAGCAGCTTCCTCCAGACTAGCGGGAGTACCTACGAGCAGTACTTC
CASSFLQTSGSTYEQYF
>TRBD1|16|TRBV6-5|few|TRBJ2-7
TGTGCCAGCAGTTACTCGAGACAGGGGATCAACTACGAGCAGTACTTC
CASSYSRQGINYEQYF
>TRBD2|17|TRBV29-1|few|TRBJ2-1
TGCAGCGTTGAAGACCCTTACGCAGCGGGAGGGCCTAATGAGCAGTTCTTC
CSVEDPYAAGGPNEQFF
>-|15|TRBV5-5|-|TRBJ2-7
TGTGCCAGCAGCCCGAACCCGACAGGAACCTACGAGCAGTACTTC
CASSPNPTGTYEQYF
>-|13|TRBV29-1|few|TRBJ1-1
TGCAGCGTTGCCCCCCGAGGGGGAACTGAAGCTTTCTTT
CSVAPRGGTEAFF
>-|13|TRBV20-1|many|TRBJ2-5
TGCAGTGCTGACGGAGTTCGGGGAGAGACCCAGTACTTC
CSADGVRGETQYF
>TRBD1|16|TRBV5-1|-|TRBJ1-2
TGCGCCAGCAGCTCACGACAGGGGGCCCTCAACTATGGCTACACCTTC
CASSSRQGALNYGYTF